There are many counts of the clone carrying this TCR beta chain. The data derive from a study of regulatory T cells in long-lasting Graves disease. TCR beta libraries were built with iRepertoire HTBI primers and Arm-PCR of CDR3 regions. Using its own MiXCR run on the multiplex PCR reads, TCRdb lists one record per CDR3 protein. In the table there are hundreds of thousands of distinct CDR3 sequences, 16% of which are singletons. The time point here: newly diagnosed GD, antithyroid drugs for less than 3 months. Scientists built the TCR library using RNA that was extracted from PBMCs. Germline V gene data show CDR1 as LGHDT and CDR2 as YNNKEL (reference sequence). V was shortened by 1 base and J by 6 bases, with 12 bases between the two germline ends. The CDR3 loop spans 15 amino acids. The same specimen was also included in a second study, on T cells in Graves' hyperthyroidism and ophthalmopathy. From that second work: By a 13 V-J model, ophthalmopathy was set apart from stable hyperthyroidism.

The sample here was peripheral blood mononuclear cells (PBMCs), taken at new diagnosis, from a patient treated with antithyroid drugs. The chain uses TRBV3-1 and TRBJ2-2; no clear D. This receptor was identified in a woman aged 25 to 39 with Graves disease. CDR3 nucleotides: TGTGCCAGCAGCCAAGGTGCAGCGTTCCCCGGGGAGCTGTTTTTT. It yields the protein CASSQGAAFPGELFF.